This T cell receptor beta chain was recorded in a study of blood T cell repertoires in COVID-19. Study overall: The United States, Italy and Spain provided the acute and convalescent COVID-19 samples. PBMCs, B-cell-depleted T cells, or T cells provided the cDNA or gDNA that made up the material.

In the original processing: Amplified reference gene primers provided the basis for estimating nucleated cell counts. Only in-frame clones appear in the TCRdb table, and some are missing; sequencing was by immunoSEQ multiplex PCR. V, J and clone size are those of that table, while D and trimming were read from the DNA. The repertoire includes about 210,000 clones, less than 90% of them detected once, and 0.55% to 0.75% sits in the top ten. Sequencing was done on a sample of peripheral blood. This clonotype originated in a man aged 40-49 years with acute or convalescent COVID-19.

DNA for the CDR3: TGTGCCAGCAGTTACTCAGGCCGGGGATCATATGGCTACACCTTC. This encodes CASSYSGRGSYGYTF. This chain joins TRBV6-5 and TRBJ1-2; D is undetermined. The CDR3 runs 15 residues. Germline assignment: CDR1 MNHEY and CDR2 SVGAGI. V dropped 0 bases and J dropped 5 bases, with 13 bases sitting between them.